These 6 T cell receptor beta chains came from one sample sequenced in a study of T cells in Graves' hyperthyroidism and ophthalmopathy. The CDR3 regions of TCR beta were amplified from RNA transcripts. Using the HTBI primer set, a first-round RT-PCR was run on the TCR CDR3. From the multiplex PCR reads, TCRdb called clonotypes with MiXCR, one entry per CDR3 protein. The sample includes a few hundred thousand distinct CDR3 sequences, less than 15% of them seen just once. Sequencing used blood. The receptors stem from a woman aged 18-35 years with Graves' hyperthyroidism.

This clonotype was observed many times. This chain links TRBV7-2 with TRBJ1-5; D possibly corresponds to TRBD1 (6 bases). The V end lost 2 bases, the J end lost 1 base, and 9 bases lay between the germline ends. Germline V gene sequence: CDR1 SGHTA, CDR2 FQGNSA. The CDR3 sequence is 15 residues long. CDR3 sequence reads: CASSLQGISNQPQHF. CDR3 nucleotides: TGTGCCAGCAGCTTACAGGGGATAAGCAATCAGCCCCAGCATTTT.

This clonotype was counted at least ten times. V is TRBV7-9 and J is TRBJ2-7; 9 nucleotides match TRBD1. J lost 3 bases, V lost 5 bases, and 8 bases had no gene match. Looked up from germline, CDR1 is SEHNR and CDR2 is FQNEAQ (reference sequence). This CDR3 is 15 amino acids long. The CDR3, as DNA: TGTGCCAGCAGCGTCGGGACAGGGAAGAACTACGAGCAGTACTTC. It yields the protein CASSVGTGKNYEQYF.

This clonotype was found a few times. The chain links TRBV20-1 to TRBJ2-2; D possibly uses TRBD1 or TRBD2 (5 bases each). Germline V gives CDR1 DFQATT, CDR2 SNEGSKA (reference sequence). Trimming removed 1 base from V and 9 bases from J, with 9 bases in between. The CDR3 is 12 amino acids. CDR3 bases: TGCAGTGCTAGAGTGGGGACCCGGGAGCTGTTTTTT. It encodes CSARVGTRELFF.

This clonotype showed up many times. This chain joins TRBV9 and TRBJ2-1, with D perhaps TRBD1 (6 bases). The germline V gene encodes CDR1 SGDLS and CDR2 YYNGEE. The CDR3 sequence is 15 residues long. Trimming took off 2 bases at V and 5 bases at J, with 14 bases between the two ends. The DNA for the CDR3 is TGTGCCAGCAGCGTTCTCGTGGGGGCGAACAATGAGCAGTTCTTC. This sequence encodes CASSVLVGANNEQFF. The complete variable domain, with remaining parts taken from reference TRBV9 and TRBJ2-1, reads DSGVTQTPKHLITATGQRVTLRCSPRSGDLSVYWYQQSLDQGLQFLIQYYNGEERAKGNILERFSAQQFPDLHSELNLSSLELGDSALYFCASSVLVGANNEQFFGPGTRLTVL.

The chain employs TRBV28 and TRBJ1-3; 7 bases match TRBD1. The CDR3 is 14 residues long. Germline lookup yields CDR1 MDHEN and CDR2 SYDVKM. V lost 5 bases and J lost 4; bases outside the gene matches: 5. The CDR3 protein is CASSPRGLGNTIYF. CDR3 DNA: TGTGCCAGCAGTCCAAGGGGGCTCGGAAACACCATATATTTT.

Only a few counts were recorded for this clonotype. The rearrangement links TRBV12-3 or TRBV12-4 to TRBJ2-2; the match to TRBD2 covers 11 bases. The CDR3 has 16 amino acids. Unmatched junction bases numbered 4, after V lost 2 bases and J lost 5 bases. CDR3 bases: TGTGCCAGCAGTTTATTAGCGGGAGGGGGGACCGGGGAGCTGTTTTTT. Amino acids: CASSLLAGGGTGELFF.